Listed below are T cell receptor beta chains from one sample, sequenced in a study of blood T cell repertoires in COVID-19. Method: immunoSEQ multiplex PCR; TCRdb's copy keeps in-frame clones and lacks some. The sample lists approximately 100,000 clones; about four fifths were seen once. The specimen was peripheral blood. The receptors were sampled from a human donor in a cohort sampled during active COVID-19. Each CDR3 is given without its conserved first and last residue.

v_gene: TRBV25-1; CDR3aa: ASSVLSTQY
v_gene: TRBV7-9; CDR3aa: ASSLGGLAVDEQF
v_gene: TRBV2; CDR3aa: ASSPDRYTGELF
v_gene: TRBV5-1; CDR3aa: ASSLEDSMAF
v_gene: TRBV5-6; CDR3aa: ASSSQGANEAF
v_gene: TRBV27; CDR3aa: ASSLGGRNSPLH
v_gene: TRBV6-5; CDR3aa: ASSTHGQGAEAF
v_gene: TRBV5-4; CDR3aa: ASSLEQPNTIY
v_gene: TRBV4-1; CDR3aa: ASSQDRTNYGYT
v_gene: TRBV11-3; CDR3aa: ASRHRDSSYEQY
v_gene: TRBV6-5; CDR3aa: ASSYGPRGSEQY
v_gene: TRBV19; CDR3aa: ASSIEGRAGANVLT
v_gene: TRBV6-5; CDR3aa: ASRAEGQARHEQF
v_gene: TRBV2; CDR3aa: ASGLGVGSQPQH
v_gene: TRBV18; CDR3aa: ASSPRAGEGYNEQF
v_gene: TRBV4-2; CDR3aa: ASSRSGRDTIAGVTYNEQF
v_gene: TRBV2; CDR3aa: ASSASPNTEAF
v_gene: TRBV20-1; CDR3aa: SASPSDRVPDTQY
v_gene: TRBV7-9; CDR3aa: ASSPTRTGNTEAF
v_gene: TRBV10-3; CDR3aa: AISVRDYTGELF
v_gene: TRBV6-1; CDR3aa: ASSGIGEVGNSPLH
v_gene: TRBV5-1; CDR3aa: ASTLRGASTEAF